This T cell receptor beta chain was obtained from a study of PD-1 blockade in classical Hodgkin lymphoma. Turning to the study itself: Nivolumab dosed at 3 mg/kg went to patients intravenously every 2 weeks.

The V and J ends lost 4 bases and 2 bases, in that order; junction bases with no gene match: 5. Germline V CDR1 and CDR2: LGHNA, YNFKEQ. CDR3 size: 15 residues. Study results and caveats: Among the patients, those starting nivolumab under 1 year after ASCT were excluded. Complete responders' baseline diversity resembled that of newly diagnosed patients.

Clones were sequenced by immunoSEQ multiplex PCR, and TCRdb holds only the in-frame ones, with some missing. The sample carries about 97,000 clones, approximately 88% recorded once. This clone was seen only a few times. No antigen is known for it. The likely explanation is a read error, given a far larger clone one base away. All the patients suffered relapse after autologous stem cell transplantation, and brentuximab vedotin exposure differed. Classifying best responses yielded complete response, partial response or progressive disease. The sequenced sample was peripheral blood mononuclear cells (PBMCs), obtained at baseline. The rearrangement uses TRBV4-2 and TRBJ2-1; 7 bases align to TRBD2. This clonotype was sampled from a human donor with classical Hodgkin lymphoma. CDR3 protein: CASSPSSGTYNEQFF. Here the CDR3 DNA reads TGTGCCAGCAGCCCCTCTAGCGGTACCTACAATGAGCAGTTCTTC.